Listed below are T cell receptor beta chains from one sample, sequenced in a study of radiotherapy plus CTLA-4 blockade in lung cancer. Data came from immunoSEQ multiplex PCR; TCRdb stores just in-frame clones and leaves some out. The data hold roughly 59,000 clones, with 72% observed a single time. The sample was peripheral blood, taken from a patient treated with radiotherapy plus ipilimumab. The origin of the receptors is a human donor with non-small cell lung cancer whose response to radiotherapy plus ipilimumab could not be evaluated. Both conserved end residues are part of each CDR3. Each record gives: clone size, J gene, V gene, D gene, CDR3 protein, CDR3 DNA. A D gene is named only where the DNA matches it firmly. The size entry is marked missing in some rows and otherwise reads once, few, many or a size class.

size: .
J: TRBJ1-1
V: TRBV4-1
D: .
CDR3: CASSQDLQANTEAFF
DNA: TGCGCCAGCAGCCAAGACTTACAGGCGAACACTGAAGCTTTCTTT

size: .
J: TRBJ1-5
V: TRBV28
D: .
CDR3: CASSLGGRVLFSNQPQHF
DNA: TGTGCCAGCAGTTTAGGCGGCAGGGTTTTATTTAGCAATCAGCCCCAGCATTTT

size: .
J: TRBJ1-1
V: TRBV30
D: .
CDR3: CAWRPQGVGNTEAFF
DNA: TGTGCCTGGAGGCCACAGGGAGTCGGGAACACTGAAGCTTTCTTT

size: .
J: TRBJ1-4
V: TRBV5-1
D: .
CDR3: CASRETGFDEKLFF
DNA: TGCGCCAGCAGGGAAACAGGGTTTGATGAAAAACTGTTTTTT

size: .
J: TRBJ1-1
V: TRBV29-1
D: TRBD1
CDR3: CSVDRGRNTEAFF
DNA: TGCAGCGTCGACAGGGGCCGGAACACTGAAGCTTTCTTT

size: once
J: TRBJ2-7
V: TRBV28
D: TRBD1
CDR3: CASSFYSGTGSSYEQYF
DNA: TGTGCCAGCAGTTTCTACTCCGGGACAGGGAGCTCCTACGAGCAGTACTTC

size: .
J: TRBJ1-1
V: TRBV10-3
D: .
CDR3: CAIRGKQGTNTEAFF
DNA: TGTGCCATCAGAGGGAAACAGGGAACGAACACTGAAGCTTTCTTT

size: .
J: TRBJ2-7
V: TRBV2
D: TRBD1
CDR3: CASSPGTGDEQYF
DNA: TGTGCCAGCAGTCCCGGGACAGGGGACGAGCAGTACTTC

size: few
J: TRBJ2-7
V: TRBV28
D: TRBD2
CDR3: CASSSLGLAGPEQYF
DNA: TGTGCCAGCAGTTCCTTAGGACTAGCGGGTCCCGAGCAGTACTTC

size: .
J: TRBJ2-2
V: TRBV7-3
D: TRBD2
CDR3: CASSPGLAGGRHTGELFF
DNA: TGTGCCAGCAGCCCGGGACTAGCGGGGGGGCGGCACACCGGGGAGCTGTTTTTT

size: .
J: TRBJ2-7
V: TRBV19
D: .
CDR3: CASQLTGGAYEQYF
DNA: TGTGCCAGTCAATTGACAGGTGGGGCCTACGAGCAGTACTTC

size: .
J: TRBJ1-5
V: TRBV5-1
D: TRBD1
CDR3: CASSQGQADQPQHF
DNA: TGCGCCAGCAGTCAAGGACAGGCCGATCAGCCCCAGCATTTT

size: .
J: TRBJ1-4
V: TRBV9
D: .
CDR3: CASSAQNEKLFF
DNA: TGTGCCAGCAGCGCCCAAAATGAAAAACTGTTTTTT

size: .
J: TRBJ1-1
V: TRBV5-1
D: .
CDR3: CASSSTAGANTEAFF
DNA: TGCGCCAGCAGCTCCACAGCGGGCGCGAACACTGAAGCTTTCTTT

size: few
J: TRBJ1-5
V: TRBV19
D: TRBD1
CDR3: CASSIANFRDRGRGNQPQHF
DNA: TGTGCCAGTAGTATAGCAAACTTCCGGGACAGGGGAAGAGGCAATCAGCCCCAGCATTTT

size: few
J: TRBJ1-2
V: TRBV5-4
D: .
CDR3: CASSFPGTKYGYTF
DNA: TGTGCCAGCAGCTTTCCCGGGACAAAATATGGCTACACCTTC

size: .
J: TRBJ1-2
V: TRBV2
D: TRBD1
CDR3: CASRRQGVYGYTF
DNA: TGTGCCAGCAGAAGACAGGGTGTCTATGGCTACACCTTC

size: .
J: TRBJ2-2
V: TRBV27
D: .
CDR3: CASSFPGNTGELFF
DNA: TGTGCCAGCAGTTTTCCGGGGAACACCGGGGAGCTGTTTTTT

size: .
J: TRBJ2-5
V: TRBV5-1
D: TRBD1
CDR3: CASSNPTGDETQYF
DNA: TGTGCCAGCAGCAATCCGACAGGGGATGAGACCCAGTACTTC

size: few
J: TRBJ2-2
V: TRBV10-2
D: TRBD2
CDR3: CASRVSGTFFPIGELFF
DNA: TGCGCCAGCAGGGTTAGCGGGACTTTTTTTCCCATCGGGGAGCTGTTTTTT

size: few
J: TRBJ2-2
V: TRBV29-1
D: .
CDR3: CSVGGSGESTGELFF
DNA: TGCAGCGTTGGTGGGTCCGGGGAGAGCACCGGGGAGCTGTTTTTT

size: .
J: TRBJ2-5
V: TRBV7-2
D: .
CDR3: CASSSFGAGAVETQYF
DNA: TGTGCCAGCAGCTCGTTTGGGGCAGGGGCGGTAGAGACCCAGTACTTC

size: .
J: TRBJ2-3
V: TRBV19
D: TRBD2
CDR3: CASSMSAREGRYF
DNA: TGTGCCAGTAGTATGTCGGCGCGGGAGGGCCGGTATTTT

size: .
J: TRBJ1-2
V: TRBV5-5
D: .
CDR3: CASSWGGREYGYTF
DNA: TGTGCCAGCAGCTGGGGGGGACGGGAATATGGCTACACCTTC

size: .
J: TRBJ1-2
V: TRBV15
D: TRBD1
CDR3: CATSRGQTIYGYTF
DNA: TGTGCCACCAGTAGGGGACAGACTATTTATGGCTACACCTTC

size: .
J: TRBJ1-1
V: TRBV11-2
D: TRBD1
CDR3: CASSLLGTGGITEAFF
DNA: TGTGCCAGCAGCTTATTAGGGACAGGAGGCATCACTGAAGCTTTCTTT

size: .
J: TRBJ1-4
V: TRBV6-5
D: TRBD1
CDR3: CASSTMEGGGEKLFF
DNA: TGTGCCAGCAGCACGATGGAAGGGGGCGGCGAAAAACTGTTTTTT